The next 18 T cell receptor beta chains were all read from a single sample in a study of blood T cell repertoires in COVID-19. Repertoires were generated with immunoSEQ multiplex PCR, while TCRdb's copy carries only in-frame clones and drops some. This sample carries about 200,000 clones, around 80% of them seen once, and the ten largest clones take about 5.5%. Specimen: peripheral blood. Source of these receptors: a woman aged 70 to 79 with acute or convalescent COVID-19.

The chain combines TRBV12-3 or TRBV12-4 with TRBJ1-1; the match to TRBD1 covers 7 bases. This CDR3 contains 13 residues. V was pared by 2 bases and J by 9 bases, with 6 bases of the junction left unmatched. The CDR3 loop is CASSLRRGPKAFF. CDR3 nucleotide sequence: TGTGCCAGCAGTTTAAGGAGGGGGCCGAAAGCTTTCTTT.

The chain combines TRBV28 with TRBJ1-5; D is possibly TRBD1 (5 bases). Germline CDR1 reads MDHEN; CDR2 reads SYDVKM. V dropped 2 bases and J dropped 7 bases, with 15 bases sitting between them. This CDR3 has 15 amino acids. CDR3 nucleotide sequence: TGTGCCAGCAGTTTAATGGATCCGAAGGGGCAGCCCCAGCATTTT. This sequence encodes CASSLMDPKGQPQHF.

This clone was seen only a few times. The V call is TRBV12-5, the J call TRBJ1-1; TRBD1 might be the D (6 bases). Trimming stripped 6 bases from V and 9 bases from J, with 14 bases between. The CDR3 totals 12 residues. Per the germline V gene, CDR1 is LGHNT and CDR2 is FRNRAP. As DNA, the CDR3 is TGTGCTAGTGGACGTAACAGGGATCAAGCTTTCTTT. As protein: CASGRNRDQAFF. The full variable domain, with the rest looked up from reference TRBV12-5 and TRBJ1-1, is DARVTQTPRHKVTEMGQEVTMRCQPILGHNTVFWYRQTMMQGLELLAYFRNRAPLDDSGMPKDRFSAEMPDATLATLKIQPSEPRDSAVYFCASGRNRDQAFFGQGTRLTVV.

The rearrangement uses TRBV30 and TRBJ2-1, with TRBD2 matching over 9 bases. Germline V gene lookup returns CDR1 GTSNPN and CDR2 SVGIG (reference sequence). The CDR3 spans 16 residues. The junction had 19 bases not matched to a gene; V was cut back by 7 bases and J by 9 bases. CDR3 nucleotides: TGTGCCTCATCTCAGTCAGCGGGAGGTTTGATGAGTGAGCAGTTCTTC. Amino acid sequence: CASSQSAGGLMSEQFF.

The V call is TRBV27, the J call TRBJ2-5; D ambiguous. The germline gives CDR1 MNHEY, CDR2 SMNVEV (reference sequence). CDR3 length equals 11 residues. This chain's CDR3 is CVTRRQETQYF. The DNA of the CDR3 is TGTGTCACACGGCGGCAAGAGACCCAGTACTTC.

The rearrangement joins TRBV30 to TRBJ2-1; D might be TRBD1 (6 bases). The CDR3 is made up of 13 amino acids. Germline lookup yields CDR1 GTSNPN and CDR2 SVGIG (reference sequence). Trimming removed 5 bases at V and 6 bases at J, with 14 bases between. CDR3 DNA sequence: TGTGCCTGGGTGGAACAGGGATTCAATGAGCAGTTCTTC. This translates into CAWVEQGFNEQFF.

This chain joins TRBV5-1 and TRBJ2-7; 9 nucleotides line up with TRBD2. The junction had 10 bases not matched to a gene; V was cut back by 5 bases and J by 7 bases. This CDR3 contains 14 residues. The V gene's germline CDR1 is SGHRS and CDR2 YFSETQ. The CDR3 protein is CASRLAGVGGEQYF. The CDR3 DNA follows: TGCGCCAGCAGGTTAGCGGGAGTAGGAGGAGAGCAGTACTTC.

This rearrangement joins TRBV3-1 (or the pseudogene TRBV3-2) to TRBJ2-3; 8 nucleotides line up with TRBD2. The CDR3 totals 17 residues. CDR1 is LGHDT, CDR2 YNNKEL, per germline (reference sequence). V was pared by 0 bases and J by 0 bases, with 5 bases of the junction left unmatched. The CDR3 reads CASSQESPSGSTDTQYF. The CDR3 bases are TGTGCCAGCAGCCAAGAAAGTCCTAGCGGGAGCACAGATACGCAGTATTTT.

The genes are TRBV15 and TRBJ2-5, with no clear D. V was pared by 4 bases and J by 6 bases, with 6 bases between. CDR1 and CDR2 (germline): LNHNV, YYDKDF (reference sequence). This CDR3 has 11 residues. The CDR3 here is CATSNSQTQYF. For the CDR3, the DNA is TGTGCCACCAGCAATAGTCAGACCCAGTACTTC.

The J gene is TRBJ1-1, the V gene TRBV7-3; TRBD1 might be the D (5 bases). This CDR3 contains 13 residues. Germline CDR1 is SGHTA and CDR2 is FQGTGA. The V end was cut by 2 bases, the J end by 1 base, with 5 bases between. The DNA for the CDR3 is TGTGCCAGCAGCTTACAGGGGAACACTGAAGCTTTCTTT. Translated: CASSLQGNTEAFF.

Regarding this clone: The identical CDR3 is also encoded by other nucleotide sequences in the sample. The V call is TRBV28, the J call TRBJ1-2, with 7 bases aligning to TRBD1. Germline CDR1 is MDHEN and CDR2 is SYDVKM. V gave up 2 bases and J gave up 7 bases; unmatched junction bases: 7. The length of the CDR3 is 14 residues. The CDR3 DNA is TGTGCCAGCAGTTTACCCCGACAGGGCGGTGGCTACACCTTC. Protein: CASSLPRQGGGYTF.

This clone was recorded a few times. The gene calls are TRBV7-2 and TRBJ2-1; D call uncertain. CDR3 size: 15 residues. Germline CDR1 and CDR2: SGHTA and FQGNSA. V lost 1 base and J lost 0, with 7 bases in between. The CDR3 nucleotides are TGTGCCAGCAGCTTAGTGAGGAGCTCCTACAATGAGCAGTTCTTC. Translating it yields CASSLVRSSYNEQFF.

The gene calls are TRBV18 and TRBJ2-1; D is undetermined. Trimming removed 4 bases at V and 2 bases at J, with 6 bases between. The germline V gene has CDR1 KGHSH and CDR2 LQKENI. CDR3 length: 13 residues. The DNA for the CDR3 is TGTGCCAGCTCACTCTCTACCTACAATGAGCAGTTCTTC. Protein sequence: CASSLSTYNEQFF.

The CDR3 loop reads CASRPQWARVMNTEAFF. CDR3 sequence (DNA): TGTGCCAGTAGACCGCAGTGGGCCAGGGTGATGAACACTGAAGCTTTCTTT. The chain employs TRBV19 and TRBJ1-1; possible D gene TRBD1, 5 bases. Trimming removed 6 bases from V and 0 bases from J, with 20 bases in between. The CDR3 has 17 amino acids. Germline CDR1 is LNHDA and CDR2 is SQIVND (reference sequence).

The CDR3 loop is CASAEPYSGNTIYF. DNA of the CDR3: TGTGCCAGCGCAGAACCGTACTCTGGAAACACCATATATTTT. This chain joins TRBV3-1 (or the pseudogene TRBV3-2) and TRBJ1-3; D is unclear. This CDR3 is 14 amino acids long. The germline CDR1 and CDR2 sequences are LGHDT and YNNKEL (reference sequence). Trimming pared 8 bases from V and 0 bases from J, leaving 11 bases between.

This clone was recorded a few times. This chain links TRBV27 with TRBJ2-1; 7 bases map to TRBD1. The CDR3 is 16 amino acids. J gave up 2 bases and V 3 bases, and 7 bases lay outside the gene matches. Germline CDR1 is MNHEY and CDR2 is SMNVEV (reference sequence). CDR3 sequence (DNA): TGTGCCAGCAGTTTTGGCAGGGGGTTAGCCTACAATGAGCAGTTCTTC. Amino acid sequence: CASSFGRGLAYNEQFF.

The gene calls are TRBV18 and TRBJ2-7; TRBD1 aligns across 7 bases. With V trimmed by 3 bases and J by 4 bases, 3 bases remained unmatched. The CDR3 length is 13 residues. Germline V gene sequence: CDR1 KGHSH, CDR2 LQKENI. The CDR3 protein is CASSPAGGYEQYF. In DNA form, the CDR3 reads TGTGCCAGCTCACCGGCAGGGGGTTACGAGCAGTACTTC.

The CDR3 bases are TGTGCCAGCAGGGACAGGTCTAATCAGCCCCAGCATTTT. It specifies CASRDRSNQPQHF. This chain links TRBV2 with TRBJ1-5, with 7 bases matching TRBD1. CDR1 and CDR2 from the germline V gene are SNHLY and FYNNEI. The CDR3 sequence is 13 residues long. Unmatched junction bases numbered 3, after V lost 6 bases and J lost 4 bases.